The entry below gives a single T cell receptor (beta chain) sequence along with its context. Its antigen is still unknown. This entry belongs to a study of graft-versus-host responses after intestinal transplantation. About the study: Anti-thymocyte globulin induction, then tacrolimus and steroids for two to four years, went to all recipients.

The CDR3 covers 14 residues. Trimming removed 2 bases from V and 7 bases from J, with 14 bases in between. Germline V CDR1 and CDR2: SGHTA, FQGTGA. Sequencing used immunoSEQ multiplex PCR; TCRdb keeps in-frame clones, though not all of them. Of about 26,000 clones in the sample, 82% were seen once. Specimen: unstimulated CD4+ T cells sorted from spleen or lymph node cells, collected before intestinal transplant. The V gene is TRBV7-3, the J gene TRBJ1-2; tentatively, D is TRBD1 (6 bases). This receptor was obtained from a human donor who received an intestinal transplant. CDR3 amino acids: CASSLGPGDGGYTF. CDR3 DNA sequence: TGTGCCAGCAGCTTAGGTCCAGGGGACGGTGGCTACACCTTC.